Below, 7 T cell receptor beta chains from the same sample are listed, as sequenced in a study of T cells in Graves' hyperthyroidism and ophthalmopathy. RNA transcripts yielded amplified TCR beta CDR3 regions. First-round RT-PCR of the TCR CDR3 relied on the HTBI primer set. TCRdb recomputed calls from the multiplex PCR reads with MiXCR, one row per CDR3 protein. The sample includes about 640,000 distinct CDR3 sequences, about 14% of them seen just once. Sequenced input: blood. The receptor set was obtained from a woman aged 45-65 years with Graves' ophthalmopathy.

This sequence joins TRBV4-3 and TRBJ1-1; D not certain. CDR1 LGHNA and CDR2 YSLEER come from the germline V gene. V lost 5 bases to trimming and J lost 4 bases, with 17 bases between them. This CDR3 is built from 15 residues. CDR3 amino acids: CASSFGPSAGTEAFF. The DNA of the CDR3 is TGCGCCAGCAGCTTTGGTCCCTCGGCCGGCACTGAAGCTTTCTTT.

This clonotype appeared a few times. The chain has TRBV14 and TRBJ1-1, with D unclear. CDR1 and CDR2 (germline): SGHDN, FVKESK. The CDR3 contains 13 residues. The germline V and J ends were trimmed by 4 bases and 4 bases, with 10 bases remaining between them. The CDR3 loop is CASSRDLATEAFF. The CDR3, as DNA: TGTGCCAGCAGCCGGGATCTTGCCACTGAAGCTTTCTTT.

V gene TRBV20-1 combines with J gene TRBJ2-2; TRBD2 agrees at 12 bases. The CDR3 runs to 18 residues. Germline CDR1 is DFQATT and CDR2 is SNEGSKA (reference sequence). Trimming cost V 3 bases and J 6 bases; bases outside gene matches: 14. CDR3: CSASLIGRLAGDAGELFF. CDR3 bases: TGCAGTGCTAGTTTGATAGGGAGACTAGCGGGAGATGCCGGGGAGCTGTTTTTT.

CDR3 coding DNA: TGTGCCAGCAGTCCCAGCAGGGTATATAGCAATCAGCCCCAGCATTTT. This codes for CASSPSRVYSNQPQHF. The chain uses TRBV27 and TRBJ1-5, with a tentative D call TRBD1 (5 bases). The CDR3 is made up of 16 amino acids. CDR1 MNHEY and CDR2 SMNVEV come from the germline V gene (reference sequence). The V and J ends lost 5 bases and 0 bases respectively, with 14 bases between them.

This clonotype was picked up many times. This chain links TRBV27 with TRBJ2-1; TRBD2 matches 10 bases. Trimming cost V 5 bases and J 2 bases; bases outside gene matches: 3. The CDR3 length is 15 residues. Germline-derived CDR1 and CDR2 are MNHEY and SMNVEV (reference sequence). The CDR3 DNA is TGTGCCAGCAGTGGACTAGCGGACCCCTACAATGAGCAGTTCTTC. It yields the protein CASSGLADPYNEQFF.

V gene TRBV14 combines with J gene TRBJ1-3, with TRBD1 identical over 7 bases. Trimming cost V 4 bases and J 2 bases; bases outside gene matches: 5. This CDR3 contains 15 residues. The germline CDR1 and CDR2 sequences are SGHDN and FVKESK. CDR3 amino acids: CASSRGTATGNTIYF. The CDR3 DNA sequence: TGTGCCAGCAGCCGAGGGACAGCCACTGGAAACACCATATATTTT.

There are many counts of this clonotype. This rearrangement joins TRBV5-1 to TRBJ1-2, with D perhaps TRBD1 (5 bases). The CDR3 has 14 residues. CDR1 is SGHRS and CDR2 is YFSETQ in the germline V gene. The V end lost 0 bases, the J end lost 7 bases, and 13 bases lay between the germline ends. CDR3 region: CASSLDEGLLGYTF. CDR3 coding DNA: TGCGCCAGCAGCTTGGATGAGGGGCTCCTTGGCTACACCTTC.